A single sample is the source of the 26 T cell receptor beta chains below, sequenced in a study of blood T cell repertoires in COVID-19. Clones were sequenced by immunoSEQ multiplex PCR, and TCRdb holds only the in-frame ones, with some missing. The sample holds 100,000 or so clones; about 85% are singletons and the top ten take around 13%. The sequenced sample was peripheral blood. The receptors originated from a human donor in a cohort sampled during active COVID-19.

A few counts support this clone. This CDR3 reads CSASRSYEQYF. The DNA of the CDR3 is TGCAGTGCTAGTCGCTCCTACGAGCAGTACTTC. V is TRBV20-1 and J is TRBJ2-7; D is uncertain. This CDR3 region has 11 residues. Germline CDR1 reads DFQATT; CDR2 reads SNEGSKA (reference sequence). V lost 3 bases, J lost 0 bases, and 3 bases lay in between.

This chain uses TRBV7-9 with TRBJ2-7; TRBD1 matches 9 bases. V lost 5 bases and J lost 0; bases outside the gene matches: 8. Per the germline V gene, CDR1 is SEHNR and CDR2 is FQNEAQ (reference sequence). The CDR3 has 16 amino acids. As DNA, the CDR3 is TGTGCCAGCAGCCGAGATGCGGGACAGGGCTCCTACGAGCAGTACTTC. Translation gives CASSRDAGQGSYEQYF.

The J gene is TRBJ1-2, the V gene TRBV27, with 10 bases matching TRBD1. V lost 5 bases, J lost 4 bases, and 4 bases stayed unmatched. This CDR3 spans 14 amino acids. The germline V gene encodes CDR1 MNHEY and CDR2 SMNVEV (reference sequence). CDR3 in DNA: TGTGCCAGCAGTGCCGGGACAGGGGTCTATGGCTACACCTTC. Protein product: CASSAGTGVYGYTF.

As concerns this clone: Compared with germline, one end of the junction differs, possibly owing to a read error. This sequence joins TRBV7-2 and TRBJ1-1, with D maybe TRBD1 (6 bases). Germline CDR1 is SGHTA and CDR2 is FQGNSA. This CDR3 region has 15 residues. DNA for the CDR3: TGTGCCAGCAGCCTAGCGGGGGCGGGGAACACTGAAGCTTTCTTT. Translated, it gives CASSLAGAGNTEAFF.

V is TRBV7-9 and J is TRBJ1-1, with D hard to call. With 5 bases removed from V and 2 bases from J, the gap between germline ends came to 3 bases. This CDR3 is built from 11 residues. The germline CDR1 and CDR2 sequences are SEHNR and FQNEAQ (reference sequence). CDR3 sequence: CASSQNTEAFF. As DNA, the CDR3 is TGTGCCAGCAGCCAAAACACTGAAGCTTTCTTT. Full variable domain (remainder filled in from reference TRBV7-9 and TRBJ1-1): DTGVSQNPRHKITKRGQNVTFRCDPISEHNRLYWYRQTLGQGPEFLTYFQNEAQLEKSRLLSDRFSAERPKGSFSTLEIQRTEQGDSAMYLCASSQNTEAFFGQGTRLTVV.

The chain links TRBV3-1 (or the pseudogene TRBV3-2) to TRBJ2-7, with 8 bases aligning to TRBD2. V lost 1 base to trimming and J lost 7 bases; unmatched junction nucleotides: 12. This CDR3 is 16 amino acids long. Germline loops: CDR1 LGHDT, CDR2 YNNKEL (reference sequence). The CDR3 DNA is TGTGCCAGCAGCCAAGTCCGGAGCGGGGGACTTTGGGAGCAGTACTTC. Translating it yields CASSQVRSGGLWEQYF.

The V and J genes are TRBV24-1 and TRBJ1-2, with D tentatively TRBD1 (5 bases). Germline lookup yields CDR1 KGHDR and CDR2 SFDVKD. CDR3 length equals 14 residues. Trimming pared 4 bases from V and 4 bases from J, leaving 12 bases between. The DNA for the CDR3 is TGTGCCACCAGTGACGCGGGGACGGCCTATGGCTACACCTTC. It encodes CATSDAGTAYGYTF.

The chain recombines TRBV6-5 with TRBJ2-7; 8 nucleotides match TRBD1. CDR3 length equals 13 residues. Looked up from germline, CDR1 is MNHEY and CDR2 is SVGAGI. Germline trimming cut 6 bases from V and 7 bases from J; bases unmatched to any gene: 8. In DNA form, the CDR3 reads TGTGCCAGCAGAGGGCAGGGGGCGGGAGAGCAGTACTTC. Translating it yields CASRGQGAGEQYF.

This sequence joins TRBV7-2 and TRBJ2-3; 8 bases match TRBD2. The CDR3 is made up of 15 amino acids. CDR1 SGHTA and CDR2 FQGNSA come from the germline V gene. The junction had 7 bases not matched to a gene; V was cut back by 4 bases and J by 4 bases. CDR3 region: CASSYRTSTADTQYF. CDR3 DNA sequence: TGTGCCAGCAGCTACAGGACTAGCACGGCAGATACGCAGTATTTT.

The rearrangement joins TRBV18 to TRBJ2-5; weak D call: TRBD1 (6 bases). The CDR3 runs to 13 residues. Germline CDR1 and CDR2: KGHSH and LQKENI. Trimming removed 3 bases from V and 5 bases from J, with 10 bases in between. This CDR3 is CASSPDRSETQYF. Here the CDR3 DNA reads TGTGCCAGCTCACCCGACAGGTCGGAGACCCAGTACTTC.

This chain links TRBV29-1 with TRBJ2-7, with 8 bases aligning to TRBD1. Germline assignment: CDR1 SQVTM and CDR2 ANQGSEA. The CDR3 has 15 amino acids. Trimming cost V 2 bases and J 0 bases; bases outside gene matches: 6. The CDR3 coding sequence is TGCAGCGTTGAACTCCCAGGGGGCACCTCCTACGAGCAGTACTTC. Translating gives CSVELPGGTSYEQYF.

V is TRBV5-4 and J is TRBJ1-2, with no clear D. Trimming took off 5 bases at V and 8 bases at J, with 13 bases between the two ends. CDR1 is SGHNT and CDR2 is YYREEE in the germline V gene (reference sequence). The CDR3 covers 12 residues. The CDR3 coding sequence is TGTGCCAGCAGTTATGGACGAGGGGGCTACACCTTC. It codes for CASSYGRGGYTF.

A single count supports this clone. The chain links TRBV29-1 to TRBJ2-7, with D possibly matching TRBD2 (6 bases). Germline V gene lookup returns CDR1 SQVTM and CDR2 ANQGSEA. The CDR3 is 13 amino acids. V shed 8 bases and J shed 8 bases, with 22 bases lying between them. The CDR3 DNA reads as TGCAGCTCTCTGACGGCGGGCGGGGTTAAGCAGTACTTC. Amino acid sequence: CSSLTAGGVKQYF.

The chain employs TRBV19 and TRBJ1-4; 7 bases match TRBD1. CDR1 and CDR2 from the germline V gene are LNHDA and SQIVND (reference sequence). The CDR3 has 17 residues. The J segment lost 0 bases and the V segment lost 4 bases, leaving 8 bases of the junction unmatched. As DNA, the CDR3 is TGTGCCAGTAGTAGAACGGGCAGGGGGACAACTAATGAAAAACTGTTTTTT. Its protein product is CASSRTGRGTTNEKLFF.

The CDR3 coding sequence is TGTGCCAGCAGCCAAACAGAGAACACTGAAGCTTTCTTT. Encoded protein: CASSQTENTEAFF. This sequence joins TRBV7-9 and TRBJ1-1; D remains ambiguous. The CDR3 runs to 13 residues. V lost 5 bases, J lost 1 base, and 8 bases lay in between. Looked up from germline, CDR1 is SEHNR and CDR2 is FQNEAQ (reference sequence).

The V and J genes are TRBV29-1 and TRBJ2-7; 8 nucleotides agree with TRBD1. CDR3 size: 12 residues. Germline loops: CDR1 SQVTM, CDR2 ANQGSEA. With 4 bases clipped from V and 4 bases from J, the junction kept 3 bases outside the gene matches. CDR3 in amino acids: CSVGTGLYEQYF. The CDR3 region has the DNA TGCAGCGTTGGGACAGGGTTGTACGAGCAGTACTTC.

CDR3 protein: CASSAQGTRNEQYF. The CDR3 DNA follows: TGTGCCAGCAGCGCACAGGGGACGCGGAACGAGCAGTACTTC. The genes are TRBV7-6 and TRBJ2-7; 7 nucleotides agree with TRBD1. V gave up 5 bases and J gave up 5 bases; unmatched junction bases: 9. The CDR3 extends over 14 amino acids. Germline V lookup: CDR1 SGHVS, CDR2 FNYEAQ.

The CDR3 nucleotides read TGTGCCAGCAGCCCTCGGGGCCTGACAGGGAGGGCTTTCTTT. Translation gives CASSPRGLTGRAFF. The V and J genes are TRBV5-6 and TRBJ1-1, with TRBD1 identical over 7 bases. The V and J ends lost 4 bases and 11 bases, in that order; junction bases with no gene match: 14. CDR3 length: 14 amino acids. Germline V gives CDR1 SGHDT, CDR2 YYEEEE.

The J gene is TRBJ2-3, the V gene TRBV7-8, with 8 bases matching TRBD2. Germline assignment: CDR1 SGHVS and CDR2 FQNEAQ. J lost 2 bases, V lost 1 base, and 11 bases had no gene match. This CDR3 is 18 amino acids long. The CDR3 DNA reads as TGTGCCAGCAGCTTAGGACCCCCGGGACTAGGGATCACAGATACGCAGTATTTT. This sequence encodes CASSLGPPGLGITDTQYF.

V and J are TRBV19 and TRBJ1-6; D not resolved. The V end lost 8 bases, the J end lost 10 bases, and 9 bases lay between the germline ends. Germline-derived CDR1 and CDR2 are LNHDA and SQIVND (reference sequence). The CDR3 extends over 11 amino acids. CDR3 protein: CASGEWSPLHF. CDR3 DNA: TGTGCCAGTGGAGAGTGGTCACCCCTCCACTTT.

Written as DNA, the CDR3 is TGTGCCAGCAACCTTGCGGGGGTCCACACCGGGGAGCTGTTTTTT. The encoded protein is CASNLAGVHTGELFF. This chain links TRBV7-2 with TRBJ2-2; 7 positions agree with TRBD2. This CDR3 contains 15 residues. Looked up from germline, CDR1 is SGHTA and CDR2 is FQGNSA. V shed 7 bases and J 3 bases; nucleotides not matched to a gene: 8.

The rearrangement joins TRBV10-3 to TRBJ1-6; TRBD1 is a possible D gene (6 bases). V shed 10 bases and J shed 0 bases, with 13 bases lying between them. The CDR3 runs to 15 residues. Germline values: CDR1 ENHRY, CDR2 SYGVKD. The CDR3 DNA follows: TGTGCCACAACAGGGACGAGCTCCTATAATTCACCCCTCCACTTT. Its translation: CATTGTSSYNSPLHF.

This clone has just a few counts. The chain links TRBV11-3 to TRBJ2-5, with 7 positions matching TRBD1. With V trimmed by 5 bases and J by 2 bases, 8 bases remained unmatched. Germline-derived CDR1 and CDR2 are SGHNT and YENEEA. This CDR3 has 15 residues. CDR3 residues: CASSPDGTEQETQYF. The CDR3 DNA sequence: TGTGCCAGCAGCCCCGACGGGACAGAACAAGAGACCCAGTACTTC. Together with reference TRBV11-3 and TRBJ2-5, the CDR3 gives the full variable domain: EAGVVQSPRYKIIEKKQPVAFWCNPISGHNTLYWYLQNLGQGPELLIRYENEEAVDDSQLPKDRFSAERLKGVDSTLKIQPAELGDSAVYLCASSPDGTEQETQYFGPGTRLLVL.

The count of this clone is one. CDR3 residues: CASSEGQANYGYTF. The DNA of the CDR3 is TGTGCCAGCAGTGAGGGGCAGGCGAACTATGGCTACACCTTC. The chain is built from TRBV25-1 and TRBJ1-2, with D possibly TRBD1 on 5 matching bases. The CDR3 is 14 amino acids. Trimming left V 3 bases short and J 2 bases short, with 10 bases between. Looked up from germline, CDR1 is MGHDK and CDR2 is SYGVNS.

This chain uses TRBV11-2 with TRBJ2-7; 13 positions agree with TRBD2. Germline trimming cut 7 bases from V and 6 bases from J; bases unmatched to any gene: 9. Germline V lookup: CDR1 SGHAT, CDR2 FQNNGV. The CDR3 extends over 15 amino acids. In nucleotides, the CDR3 is TGTGCCAGCACCCCTACTAGCGGGAGGGTTAGCGAGCAGTACTTC. This encodes CASTPTSGRVSEQYF.

The rearrangement links TRBV5-6 to TRBJ2-1, with 8 positions matching TRBD2. The CDR3 loop spans 17 amino acids. V lost 4 bases to trimming and J lost 3 bases; unmatched junction nucleotides: 12. Germline CDR1 is SGHDT and CDR2 is YYEEEE. The CDR3 here is CASSPLRVSGGYNEQFF. The CDR3 nucleotides read TGTGCCAGCAGCCCCCTTAGGGTGAGCGGGGGCTACAATGAGCAGTTCTTC. The variable domain in full, completed from reference TRBV5-6 and TRBJ2-1, reads DAGVTQSPTHLIKTRGQQVTLRCSPKSGHDTVSWYQQALGQGPQFIFQYYEEEERQRGNFPDRFSGHQFPNYSSELNVNALLLGDSALYLCASSPLRVSGGYNEQFFGPGTRLTVL.